The sample holds many counts of the clone carrying this TCR beta chain. The sample's time point: newly diagnosed GD, antithyroid drugs for less than 3 months. Researchers made the TCR library from RNA that was extracted from PBMCs. These data are taken from a study of regulatory T cells in long-lasting Graves disease. Researchers made TCR beta libraries by using iRepertoire HTBI primers and running Arm-PCR on CDR3 regions. TCRdb itself ran the multiplex PCR reads through MiXCR, one entry per CDR3 protein. This table holds about 320,000 distinct CDR3 sequences, roughly 18% found once. Per the germline V gene, CDR1 is MNHNS and CDR2 is SASEGT. Trimming removed 6 bases from V and 0 bases from J, with 8 bases in between. The CDR3 is made up of 14 amino acids.

This TCR was sampled from a female donor with Graves disease. The sequencing here drew on peripheral blood mononuclear cells (PBMCs), taken at new diagnosis, from a patient treated with antithyroid drugs. The chain combines TRBV6-1 with TRBJ2-2; D is unresolved. CDR3 DNA: TGTGCCAGCAGCGTACTTACGAACACCGGGGAGCTGTTTTTT. It yields the protein CASSVLTNTGELFF.